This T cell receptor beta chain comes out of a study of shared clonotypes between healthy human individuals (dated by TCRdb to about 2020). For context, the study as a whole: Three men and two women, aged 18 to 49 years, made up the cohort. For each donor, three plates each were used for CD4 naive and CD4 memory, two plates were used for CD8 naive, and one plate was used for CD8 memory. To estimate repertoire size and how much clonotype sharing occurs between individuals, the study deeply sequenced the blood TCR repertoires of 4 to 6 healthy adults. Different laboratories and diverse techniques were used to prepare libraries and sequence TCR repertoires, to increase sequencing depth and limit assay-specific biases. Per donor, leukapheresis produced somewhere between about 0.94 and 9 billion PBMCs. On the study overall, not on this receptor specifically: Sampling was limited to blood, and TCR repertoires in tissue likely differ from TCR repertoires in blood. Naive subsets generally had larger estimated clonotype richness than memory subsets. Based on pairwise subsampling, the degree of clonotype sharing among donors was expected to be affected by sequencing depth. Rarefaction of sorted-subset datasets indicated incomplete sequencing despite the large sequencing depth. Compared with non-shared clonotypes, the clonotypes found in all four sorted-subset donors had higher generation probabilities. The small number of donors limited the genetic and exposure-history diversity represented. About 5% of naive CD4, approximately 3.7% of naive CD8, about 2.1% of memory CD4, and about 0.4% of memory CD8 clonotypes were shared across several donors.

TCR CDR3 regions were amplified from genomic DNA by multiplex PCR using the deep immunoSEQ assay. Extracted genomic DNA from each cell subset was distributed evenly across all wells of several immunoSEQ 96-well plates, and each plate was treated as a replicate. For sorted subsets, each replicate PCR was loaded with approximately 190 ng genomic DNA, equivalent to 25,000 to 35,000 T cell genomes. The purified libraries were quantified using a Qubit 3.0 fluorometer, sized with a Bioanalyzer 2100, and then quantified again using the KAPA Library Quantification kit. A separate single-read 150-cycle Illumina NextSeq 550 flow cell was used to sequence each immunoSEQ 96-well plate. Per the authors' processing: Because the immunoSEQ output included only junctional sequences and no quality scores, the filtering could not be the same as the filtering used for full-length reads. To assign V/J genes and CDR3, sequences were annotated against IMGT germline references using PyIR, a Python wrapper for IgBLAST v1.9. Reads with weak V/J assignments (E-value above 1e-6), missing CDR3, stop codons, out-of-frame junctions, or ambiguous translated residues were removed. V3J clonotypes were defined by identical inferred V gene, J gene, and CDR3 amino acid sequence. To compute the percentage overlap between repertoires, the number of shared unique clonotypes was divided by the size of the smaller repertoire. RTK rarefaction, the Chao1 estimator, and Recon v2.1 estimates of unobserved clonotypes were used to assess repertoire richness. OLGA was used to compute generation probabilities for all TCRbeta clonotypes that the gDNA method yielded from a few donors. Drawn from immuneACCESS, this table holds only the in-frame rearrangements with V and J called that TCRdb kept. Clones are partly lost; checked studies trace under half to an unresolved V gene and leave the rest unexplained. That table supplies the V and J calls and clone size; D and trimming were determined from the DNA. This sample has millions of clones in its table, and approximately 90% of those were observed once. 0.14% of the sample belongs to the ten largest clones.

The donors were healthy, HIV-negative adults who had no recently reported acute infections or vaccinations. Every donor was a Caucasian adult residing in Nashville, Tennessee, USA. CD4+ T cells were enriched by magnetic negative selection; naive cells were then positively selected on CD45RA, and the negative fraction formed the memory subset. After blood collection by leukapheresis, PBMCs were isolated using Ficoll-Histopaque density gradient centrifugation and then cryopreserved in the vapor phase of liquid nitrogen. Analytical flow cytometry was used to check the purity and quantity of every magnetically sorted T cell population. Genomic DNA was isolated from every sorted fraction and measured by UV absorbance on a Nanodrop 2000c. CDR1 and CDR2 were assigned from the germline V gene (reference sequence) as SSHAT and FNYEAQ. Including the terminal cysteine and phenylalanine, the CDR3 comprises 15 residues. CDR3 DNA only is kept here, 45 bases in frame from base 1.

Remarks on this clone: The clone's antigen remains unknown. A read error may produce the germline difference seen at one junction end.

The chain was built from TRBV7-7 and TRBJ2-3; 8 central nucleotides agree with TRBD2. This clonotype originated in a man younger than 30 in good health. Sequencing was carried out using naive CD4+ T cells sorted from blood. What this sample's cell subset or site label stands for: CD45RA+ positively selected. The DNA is TGTGCTAGCAGCTTAGGCGGGGGGCCTCACAATACGCAGTATTTT. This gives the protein CASSLGGGPHNTQYF.